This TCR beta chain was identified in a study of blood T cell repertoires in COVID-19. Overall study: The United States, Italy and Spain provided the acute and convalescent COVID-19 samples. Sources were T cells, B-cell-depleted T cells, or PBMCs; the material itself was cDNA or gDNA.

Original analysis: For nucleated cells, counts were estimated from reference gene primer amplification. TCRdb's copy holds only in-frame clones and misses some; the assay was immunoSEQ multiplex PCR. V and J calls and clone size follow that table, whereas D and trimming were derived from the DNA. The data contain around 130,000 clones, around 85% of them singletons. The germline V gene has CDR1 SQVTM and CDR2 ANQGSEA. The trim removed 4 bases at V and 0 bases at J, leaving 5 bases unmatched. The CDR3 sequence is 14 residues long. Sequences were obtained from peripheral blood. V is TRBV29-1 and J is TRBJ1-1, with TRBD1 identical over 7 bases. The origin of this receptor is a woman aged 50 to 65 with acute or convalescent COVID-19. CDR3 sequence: CSVVGQSMNTEAFF. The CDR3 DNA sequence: TGCAGCGTTGTGGGACAGAGTATGAACACTGAAGCTTTCTTT. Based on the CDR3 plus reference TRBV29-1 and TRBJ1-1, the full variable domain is SAVISQKPSRDICQRGTSLTIQCQVDSQVTMMFWYRQQPGQSLTLIATANQGSEATYESGFVIDKFPISRPNLTFSTLTVSNMSPEDSSIYLCSVVGQSMNTEAFFGQGTRLTVV.